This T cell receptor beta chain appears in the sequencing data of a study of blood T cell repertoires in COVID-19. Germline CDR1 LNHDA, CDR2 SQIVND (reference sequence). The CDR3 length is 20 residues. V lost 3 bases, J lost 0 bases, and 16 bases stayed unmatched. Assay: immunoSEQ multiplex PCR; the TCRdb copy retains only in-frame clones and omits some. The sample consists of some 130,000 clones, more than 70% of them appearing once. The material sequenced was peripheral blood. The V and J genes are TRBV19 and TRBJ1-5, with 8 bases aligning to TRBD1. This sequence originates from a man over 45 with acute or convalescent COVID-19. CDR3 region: CASSMLLETGELYSNQPQHF. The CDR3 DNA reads TGTGCCAGTAGTATGTTATTGGAGACAGGGGAACTTTATAGCAATCAGCCCCAGCATTTT.